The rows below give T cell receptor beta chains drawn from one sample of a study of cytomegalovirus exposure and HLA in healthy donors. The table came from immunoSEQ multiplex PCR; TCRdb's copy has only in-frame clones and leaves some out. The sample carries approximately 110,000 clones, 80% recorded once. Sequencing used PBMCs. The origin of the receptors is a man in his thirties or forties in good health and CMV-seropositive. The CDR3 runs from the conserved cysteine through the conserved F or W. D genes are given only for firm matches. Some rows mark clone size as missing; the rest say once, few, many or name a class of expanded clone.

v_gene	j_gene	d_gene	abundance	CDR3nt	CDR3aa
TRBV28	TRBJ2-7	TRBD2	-	TGTGCCAGCAGGCTAGCGGGGGGGGCCCCCTACGAGCAGTACTTC	CASRLAGGAPYEQYF
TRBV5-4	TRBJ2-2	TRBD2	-	TGTGCCAGCAGCTTTAGCGGGGTGTACACCGGGGAGCTGTTTTTT	CASSFSGVYTGELFF
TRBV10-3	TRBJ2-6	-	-	TGTGCCATCAGTGTTTCGAGAATCCCTTCGTCCTCTGGGGCCAACGTCCTGACTTTC	CAISVSRIPSSSGANVLTF
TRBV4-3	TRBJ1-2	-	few	TGCGCCAGCAGCCAAGACCGAGCTGGGGGGTTTACGGATGGCTACACCTTC	CASSQDRAGGFTDGYTF
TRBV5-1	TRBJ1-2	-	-	TGCGCCAGCAGCTTAGACACAAATAACTATGGCTACACCTTC	CASSLDTNNYGYTF
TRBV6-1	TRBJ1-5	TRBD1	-	TGTGCCAGCAGCCGTGACAGGGGAGGGCAGCCCCAGCATTTT	CASSRDRGGQPQHF
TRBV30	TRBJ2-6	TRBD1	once	TGTGCCTCCAGGGGGCGGGGGGCCAACGTCCTGACTTTC	CASRGRGANVLTF
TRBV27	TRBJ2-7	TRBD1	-	TGTGCCAGCAGTTTGACAGGGGCCTACGAGCAGTACTTC	CASSLTGAYEQYF
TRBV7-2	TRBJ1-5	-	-	TGTGCCAGCAGCTTGTCCAGGGGTGGCAATCAGCCCCAGCATTTT	CASSLSRGGNQPQHF
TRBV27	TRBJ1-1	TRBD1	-	TGTGCCAGCAGGACAGGGTGGACTGAAGCTTTCTTT	CASRTGWTEAFF
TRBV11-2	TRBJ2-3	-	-	TGTGCCAGCAGCTTAGAAGGGACTAGCACAGATACGCAGTATTTT	CASSLEGTSTDTQYF
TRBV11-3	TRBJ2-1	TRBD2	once	TGTGCCAGCAGCCCCCTTGCGGGGGAAGTCGATGAGCAGTTCTTC	CASSPLAGEVDEQFF
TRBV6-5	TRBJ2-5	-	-	TGTGCCAGCAGTCGTGAGGCATGGGAGACCCAGTACTTC	CASSREAWETQYF
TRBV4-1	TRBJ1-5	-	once	TGCGCCAGCAGCCAAGGAGCAGGAAATCAGCCCCAGCATTTT	CASSQGAGNQPQHF
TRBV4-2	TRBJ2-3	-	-	TGTGCCAGCAGCCAAGGGGGTAGGGAGGATACGCAGTATTTT	CASSQGGREDTQYF
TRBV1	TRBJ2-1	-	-	TGCACCAGCAGCAGCACCGGGACTAGCGGGGGGCCCAAACCTTTGAATGAGCAGTTCTTC	CTSSSTGTSGGPKPLNEQFF
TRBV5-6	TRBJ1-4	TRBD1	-	TGTGCCAGCAGCTTGAGGGACAGGGGGGCCTTTGAAAAACTGTTTTTT	CASSLRDRGAFEKLFF
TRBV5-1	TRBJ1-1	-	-	TGCGCCAGCAGCTTGGATCAGGGTGGAAAGGCTTTCTTT	CASSLDQGGKAFF
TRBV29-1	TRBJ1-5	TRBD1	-	TGCAGCGCGAGGACAGGCGAAGGCAATCAGCCCCAGCATTTT	CSARTGEGNQPQHF
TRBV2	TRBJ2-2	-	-	TGTGCCAGCAGTGAGGAGCGGGTCGGGATCACCGGGGAGCTGTTTTTT	CASSEERVGITGELFF
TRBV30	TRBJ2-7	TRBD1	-	TGTGCCTGGAGCCCCCGGACAGGGGTGGTCTACGAGCAGTACTTC	CAWSPRTGVVYEQYF
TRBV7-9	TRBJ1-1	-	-	TGTGCCAGCAGCTTGACAGGAGTGAACACTGAAGCTTTCTTT	CASSLTGVNTEAFF
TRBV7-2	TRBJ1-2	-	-	TGTGCCAGCAGCTTCAGGGGAAATGGCTACACCTTC	CASSFRGNGYTF
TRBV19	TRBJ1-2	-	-	TGTGCCAGTAGTCCCCTCGGGCAGGGGTATGGCTACACCTTC	CASSPLGQGYGYTF
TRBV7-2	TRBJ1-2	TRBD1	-	TGTGCCAGCAGCCAGGACAGGGACTATGGCTACACCTTC	CASSQDRDYGYTF
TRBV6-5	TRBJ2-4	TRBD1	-	TGTGCCAGCAGTTCCGGGACAGGGGGAAACATTCAGTACTTC	CASSSGTGGNIQYF
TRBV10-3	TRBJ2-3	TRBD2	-	TGTGCCATCTCGGCTAGCGGAAATTCTAACACAGATACGCAGTATTTT	CAISASGNSNTDTQYF
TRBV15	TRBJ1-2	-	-	TGTGCCACCAGCGTCCGACAGGTCTATGGCTACACCTTC	CATSVRQVYGYTF
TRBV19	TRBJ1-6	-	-	TGTGCCAGTAGTCTCCTAGGGGGGGCAGGTAATTCACCCCTCCACTTT	CASSLLGGAGNSPLHF
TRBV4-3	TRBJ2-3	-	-	TGCGCCAGCAGCCAACTAGCGAAAAGCACAGATACGCAGTATTTT	CASSQLAKSTDTQYF
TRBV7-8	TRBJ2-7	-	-	TGTGCCAGCAGCTTAGGCGCCGAGCAGTACTTC	CASSLGAEQYF
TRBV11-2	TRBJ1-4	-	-	TGTGCCAGCAGCTTAAATACAGGGATAGCCGAAAAACTGTTTTTT	CASSLNTGIAEKLFF
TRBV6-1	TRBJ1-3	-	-	TGTGCCAGCAGTGAAAGCTCTTTCTCTGGAAACACCATATATTTT	CASSESSFSGNTIYF
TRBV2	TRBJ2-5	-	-	TGTGCCAGCAGTGAAGTTCAGAGGCTGAACCAAGAGACCCAGTACTTC	CASSEVQRLNQETQYF
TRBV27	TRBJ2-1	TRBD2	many	TGTGCCAGCAGTTTGTACTCCGGGACTAGCGAGAGCAATGAGCAGTTCTTC	CASSLYSGTSESNEQFF
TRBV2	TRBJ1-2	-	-	TGTGCCAGCGGGGGCCGGGCAGCTAACTATGGCTACACCTTC	CASGGRAANYGYTF
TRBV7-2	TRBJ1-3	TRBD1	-	TGTGCCAGCAGCTGGGACAGTAGAAACACCATATATTTT	CASSWDSRNTIYF
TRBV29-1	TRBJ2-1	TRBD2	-	TGCAGCGTTGGTCAGCGGGGGGGCCACAATGAGCAGTTCTTC	CSVGQRGGHNEQFF
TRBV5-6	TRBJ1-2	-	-	TGTGCCAGCAGCACTCATGGACAGAACTATGGCTACACCTTC	CASSTHGQNYGYTF
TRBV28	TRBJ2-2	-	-	TGTGCCAGCAGTTTAGGGGCGGGGTTCGCGAACACCGGGGAGCTGTTTTTT	CASSLGAGFANTGELFF
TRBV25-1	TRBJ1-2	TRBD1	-	TGTGCCAGCAGTGAAACGCCCGGACAGGGGGCTAACTATGGCTACACCTTC	CASSETPGQGANYGYTF
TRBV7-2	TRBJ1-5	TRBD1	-	TGTGCCAGCAGCCCCCAACAGGGGGCGGGTCAGCCCCAGCATTTT	CASSPQQGAGQPQHF
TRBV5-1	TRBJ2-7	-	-	TGCGCCAGCAGCTCACAGGGTGCCTACGAGCAGTACTTC	CASSSQGAYEQYF
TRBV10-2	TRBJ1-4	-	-	TGCGCCAGCAGTGAGTCGAGGGTAGTAGAAAAACTGTTTTTT	CASSESRVVEKLFF
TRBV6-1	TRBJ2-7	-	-	TGTGCCAGCAGTGAAGGGCCAATGCCTTCGCAGTACTTC	CASSEGPMPSQYF
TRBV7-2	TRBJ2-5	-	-	TGTGCCAGCAGCTTAGACAGGGCGGAGACCCAGTACTTC	CASSLDRAETQYF
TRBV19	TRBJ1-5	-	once	TGTGCCAGTACCTCGTATAGCAATCAGCCCCAGCATTTT	CASTSYSNQPQHF
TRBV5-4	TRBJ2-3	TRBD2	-	TGTGCGACCCAGGGGAGCGGGGGTAGCACAGATACGCAGTATTTT	CATQGSGGSTDTQYF
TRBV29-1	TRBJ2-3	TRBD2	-	TGCAGCGCTCGGGGGGGCCGGGCAGATACGCAGTATTTT	CSARGGRADTQYF
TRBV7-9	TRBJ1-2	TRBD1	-	TGTGCCAGCAGCTTAGCGACAGGGTATGGGTATGGCTACACCTTC	CASSLATGYGYGYTF
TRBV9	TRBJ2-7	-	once	TGTGCCAGCAGCGTAGACGGGGGGCTGGTCTACGAGCAGTACTTC	CASSVDGGLVYEQYF
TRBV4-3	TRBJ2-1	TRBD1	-	TGCGCCAGCAGCCAAGCCTACCGGGACAGGGCTTACAATGAGCAGTTCTTC	CASSQAYRDRAYNEQFF
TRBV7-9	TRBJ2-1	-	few	TGTGCCAGCACTAAACGGGGGGCCTCCTACAATGAGCAGTTCTTC	CASTKRGASYNEQFF
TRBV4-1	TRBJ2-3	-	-	TGCGCCAGCGGCCAGGGGCGACGAAGCACAGATACGCAGTATTTT	CASGQGRRSTDTQYF
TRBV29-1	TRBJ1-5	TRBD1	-	TGCAGCGCCGTGACAGGGTTCAATCAGCCCCAGCATTTT	CSAVTGFNQPQHF
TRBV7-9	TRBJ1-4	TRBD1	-	TGTGCCAGCAGCTCATACAGGGGGGGTGAAAAACTGTTTTTT	CASSSYRGGEKLFF
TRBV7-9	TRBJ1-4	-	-	TGTGCCAGCAGCTTAGGTCAGGGAGGTGAAAAACTGTTTTTT	CASSLGQGGEKLFF
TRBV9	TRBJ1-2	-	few	TGTGCCAGCAGCGCTGCAGACACTGGCTACACCTTC	CASSAADTGYTF